The present T cell receptor (beta chain) was sequenced within a study of vaccination effects on CD4 cells after COVID-19. Points on this clone: Its antigen is not known.

Trimming took 2 bases from V and 7 from J, leaving 11 bases between them. The CDR3 has 13 residues. Germline V gene data show CDR1 as MNHEY and CDR2 as SVGEGT. Assay: immunoSEQ multiplex PCR; the TCRdb copy retains only in-frame clones and omits some. The sample gives 60,000 to 90,000 clones, about 81% of which show up once; approximately 1.2% is in the top ten. Study-level results: Common cold coronavirus cross-reactivity was shown by only 1 of 255 vaccine-induced clones in healthy vaccinees. Late after vaccination, infection- and vaccine-induced clones showed marked clonal contraction.

ViraFEST assay sequencing came after antigen-specific CD4+ T cells were expanded with viral peptide pools. Upon completion of more than eight days in culture, CD4+ T cells were isolated. Two-dose vaccination with either BNT162b2 or mRNA-1273 was given to the participants. Vaccinated participants had no history of SARS-CoV-2 infection and tested negative for nucleocapsid antibodies. Peptides at roughly 10 ug/ml and IL-2 at about 10 IU/ml were added to about 2 million PBMC per well. This receptor was taken from a human donor who received a COVID-19 vaccine. The genes are TRBV6-2 or TRBV6-3 and TRBJ2-5; D is undetermined. The material was CD4+ T cells from PBMCs cultured with HCoV-229E spike peptides, obtained after COVID-19 vaccination. DNA for the CDR3: TGTGCCAGCAGTTACCAGACGTACGGGACCCAGTACTTC. Protein: CASSYQTYGTQYF.